This T cell receptor (beta chain) stems from a study of T cells after yellow fever vaccination. With V trimmed by 1 base and J by 4 bases, 8 bases remained unmatched. This CDR3 is built from 17 residues. Germline lookup yields CDR1 LGHDT and CDR2 YNNKEL (reference sequence). TCRdb re-derived calls from the 5' RACE reads in MiXCR, one entry per CDR3 protein. The sample has hundreds of thousands of distinct CDR3 sequences; around a tenth are singletons. The starting material was PBMCs, obtained on the day of the first yellow fever vaccination. The chain is built from TRBV3-1 and TRBJ2-3; 10 nucleotides line up with TRBD1. This sequence was found in a man aged 18 to 30 who received the YFV17D yellow fever vaccine. The CDR3 DNA reads TGTGCCAGCAGCCAAGTGCTCGGGACAGGGGCGCCAGATACGCAGTATTTT. It specifies CASSQVLGTGAPDTQYF.